This T cell receptor (beta chain) was identified during a study of shared clonotypes between healthy human individuals. Libraries were prepared by immunoSEQ multiplex PCR; TCRdb keeps only in-frame clonotypes and omits some of them. The table includes about 2.5 million clones, under 95% detected once. V lost 2 bases, J lost 3 bases, and 15 bases stayed unmatched. Germline-derived CDR1 and CDR2 are LGHNA and YSLEER. This CDR3 has 19 residues. To note about this clone: Its target is unknown.

Study results and caveats: What limited the represented genetic and exposure-history diversity was the small number of donors. What naive subsets generally showed was a larger estimated richness than memory subsets showed.

This receptor was identified in a man between 18 and 35 years old in good health. Some clones in this sample may be carry-over from other donors' samples. The source material was naive CD4+ T cells from PBMCs. Sample subset: CD45RA+ positively selected. The chain links TRBV4-3 to TRBJ2-3, with 9 nucleotides matching TRBD2. CDR3 sequence: CASSQTMREGRSRTDTQYF. The CDR3, as DNA: TGCGCCAGCAGCCAAACGATGCGGGAGGGCCGTTCGAGAACAGATACGCAGTATTTT.